These 9 T cell receptor beta chains were sequenced from one sample in a study of CXCR3 chemokines and chemotherapy response in bladder cancer. Using its own MiXCR run on the PCR reads, TCRdb lists one record per CDR3 protein. The table shows about 13,000 distinct CDR3 sequences, with over 10% occurring only once. This specimen was acquired from a patient whose treatment included neoadjuvant chemotherapy. Receptors originate from a human donor with bladder cancer that did not respond to neoadjuvant chemotherapy.

This clonotype was seen repeatedly, ten times or more. The CDR3 coding sequence is TGTGCCAGCAGCTCTTGGGGGGGAGTAGAGACTGAAGCTTTCTTT. It specifies CASSSWGGVETEAFF. This chain links TRBV6-5 with TRBJ1-1, with D perhaps TRBD1 (5 bases). Germline V lookup: CDR1 MNHEY, CDR2 SVGAGI. V was shortened by 6 bases and J by 5 bases, with 19 bases between the two germline ends. The CDR3 length is 15 residues.

This clonotype was recorded a few times. The rearrangement links TRBV27 to TRBJ1-2; the D is unclear. This CDR3 is 14 amino acids long. V was trimmed by 3 bases and J by 8 bases, leaving 16 bases between them. Germline CDR1 MNHEY, CDR2 SMNVEV (reference sequence). CDR3 nucleotides: TGTGCCAGCAGTTTGACTAAGGCCCCGGGGGGCTACACCTTC. Its translation is CASSLTKAPGGYTF.

This clonotype was counted many times. The CDR3 loop reads CASSEIASGETQYF. The CDR3 DNA is TGTGCCAGCAGCGAAATCGCTAGCGGAGAGACCCAGTACTTC. The chain uses TRBV5-4 and TRBJ2-5, with 7 bases identical to TRBD2. Germline V gene lookup returns CDR1 SGHNT and CDR2 YYREEE (reference sequence). V was clipped by 4 bases and J by 4 bases; unmatched bases: 7. This CDR3 spans 14 amino acids.

This clonotype is medium-sized. In DNA form, the CDR3 reads TGTGCCACCAGCAGAGATAAGGGGGACTACGAGCAGTACTTC. The encoded protein is CATSRDKGDYEQYF. This chain joins TRBV15 and TRBJ2-7, with D possibly matching TRBD1 (6 bases). This CDR3 region has 14 residues. V gave up 0 bases and J gave up 3 bases, with 9 bases separating them. Germline loops: CDR1 LNHNV, CDR2 YYDKDF (reference sequence).

The chain has TRBV20-1 and TRBJ2-2; D is possibly TRBD2 (5 bases). The CDR3 totals 12 residues. V gave up 3 bases and J gave up 6 bases, with 8 bases separating them. Per germline, CDR1 DFQATT and CDR2 SNEGSKA (reference sequence). Here the CDR3 reads CSASRGSGELFF. CDR3 nucleotides: TGCAGTGCTAGCCGCGGGTCCGGGGAGCTGTTTTTT.

The rearrangement uses TRBV20-1 and TRBJ2-3; D is tentatively TRBD1 or TRBD2 (5 bases each). V dropped 4 bases and J dropped 5 bases, with 16 bases sitting between them. The CDR3 length is 14 residues. In germline, CDR1 is DFQATT, CDR2 SNEGSKA (reference sequence). CDR3 protein: CSATRFDGGDTQYF. In DNA, the CDR3 is TGCAGTGCTACCCGTTTTGATGGGGGAGATACGCAGTATTTT.

This clonotype has ten or more counts. The genes are TRBV6-5 and TRBJ1-5, with D uncertain. With 6 bases removed from V and 5 bases from J, the gap between germline ends came to 11 bases. The CDR3 has 13 residues. In germline, CDR1 is MNHEY, CDR2 SVGAGI. CDR3 amino acids: CASSVESDQPQHF. The CDR3 region has the DNA TGTGCCAGCAGCGTGGAGTCCGATCAGCCCCAGCATTTT.

This clonotype is medium-sized by share. This rearrangement joins TRBV6-6 to TRBJ2-3, with D possibly TRBD2 on 7 matching bases. The CDR3 loop spans 16 amino acids. V was pared by 2 bases and J by 6 bases, with 18 bases between. Per the germline V gene, CDR1 is MNHNY and CDR2 is SVGAGI (reference sequence). The CDR3 DNA sequence: TGTGCCAGCAGTTACGGGGGCGGGGGATTAGGGGATACGCAGTATTTT. It yields the protein CASSYGGGGLGDTQYF.

About this clonotype: A read error is possible here, since a much larger clone lies one base away. The V call is TRBV12-3 or TRBV12-4, the J call TRBJ2-3; D may be TRBD1 or TRBD2 (6 bases each). V lost 3 bases and J 2 bases, leaving 12 bases between the germline ends. This CDR3 is built from 15 residues. In DNA form, the CDR3 reads TGTGCCAGCAGTTTCCGGGGGCAGGTCACAGATACGCAGTATTTT. Its protein product is CASSFRGQVTDTQYF.